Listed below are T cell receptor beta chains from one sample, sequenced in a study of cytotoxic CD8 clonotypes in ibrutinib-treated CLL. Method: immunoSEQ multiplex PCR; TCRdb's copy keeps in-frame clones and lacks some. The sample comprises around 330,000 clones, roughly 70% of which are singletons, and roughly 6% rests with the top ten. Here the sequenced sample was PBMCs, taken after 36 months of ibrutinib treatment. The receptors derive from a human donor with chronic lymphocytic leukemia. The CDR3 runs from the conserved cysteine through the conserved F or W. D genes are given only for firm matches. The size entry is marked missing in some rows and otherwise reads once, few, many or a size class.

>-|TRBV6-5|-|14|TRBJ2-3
CASSSREVPDTQYF
TGTGCCAGCAGCTCCAGGGAGGTCCCAGATACGCAGTATTTT
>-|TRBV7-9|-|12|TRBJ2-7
CASSQGSYEQYF
TGTGCCAGCAGCCAAGGATCCTACGAGCAGTACTTC
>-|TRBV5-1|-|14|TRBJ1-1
CASSLDPGPTEAFF
TGCGCCAGCAGCTTGGACCCAGGGCCCACTGAAGCTTTCTTT
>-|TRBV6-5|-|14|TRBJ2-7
CASSYSRQIYEQYF
TGTGCCAGCAGTTACAGTAGACAGATCTACGAGCAGTACTTC
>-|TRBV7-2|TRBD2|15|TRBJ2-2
CASSSSGVNTGELFF
TGTGCCAGCAGCTCCAGCGGGGTCAACACCGGGGAGCTGTTTTTT
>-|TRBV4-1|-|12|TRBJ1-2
CASSVGNYGYTF
TGCGCCAGCAGTGTGGGGAACTATGGCTACACCTTC
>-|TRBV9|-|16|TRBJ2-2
CASSPPLNGNTGELFF
TGTGCCAGCAGCCCCCCGCTGAACGGAAACACCGGGGAGCTGTTTTTT
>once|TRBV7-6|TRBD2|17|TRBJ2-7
CASSLQAGGPVAYEQYF
TGTGCCAGCAGCTTACAAGCGGGAGGGCCAGTCGCCTACGAGCAGTACTTC
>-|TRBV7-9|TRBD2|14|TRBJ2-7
CASSPGGGSYEQYF
TGTGCCAGCAGCCCCGGGGGAGGGTCCTACGAGCAGTACTTC
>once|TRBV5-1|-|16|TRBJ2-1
CASSLWRVASYNEQFF
TGCGCCAGCAGCTTGTGGCGGGTGGCCTCCTACAATGAGCAGTTCTTC